The 27 T cell receptor beta chains below were found in one sample sequenced in a study of T cells in women clearing cervical HPV infection. The repertoire was sequenced with immunoSEQ multiplex PCR; TCRdb's copy has only in-frame clones and lacks some. In all, the sample yields around 35,000 clones. Sample: blood buffy coat. These receptors originate from a woman aged 18 to 75 with a cervical HPV16 infection that either progressed to CIN3+ or cleared (not recorded which).

This clone is labeled medium-sized based on frequency. Read data end 3 residues before the CDR3 end; the end is taken from the germline J gene. The chain joins TRBV7-2 to TRBJ2-2, with D perhaps given as TRBD1 or TRBD2 (5 bases each). This CDR3 comprises 13 residues. V was clipped by 5 bases and J by 5 bases, with 9 bases between them. CDR1 is SGHTA, CDR2 FQGNSA, per germline. CDR3 DNA (partial): TGTGCCAGCAGCCAAGGGGAGACCGGGGAG. The encoded protein is CASSQGETGE. The full CDR3 is CASSQGETGELFF. The variable domain in full, with the rest retrieved from reference TRBV7-2 and TRBJ2-2, is GAGVSQSPSNKVTEKGKDVELRCDPISGHTALYWYRQSLGQGLEFLIYFQGNSAPDKSGLPSDRFSAERTGGSVSTLTIQRTQQEDSAVYLCASSQGETGELFFGEGSRLTVL.

On this clone itself: The sequenced fragment ends 3 residues before the CDR3 boundary, so the rest is inferred from the germline J gene. This chain joins TRBV6-4 and TRBJ2-1; unclear D gene. The V gene lost 5 bases and the J gene lost 7 bases, with 15 bases spanning the gap. This CDR3 region has 14 residues. Looked up from germline, CDR1 is MRHNA and CDR2 is SNTAGT. The CDR3 here is CASSSTAYGNEQFF. The CDR3 bases that were read are TGTGCCAGCAGTAGTACCGCCTATGGTAATGAG.

With regard to this clone: The read falls 3 residues short of the CDR3 end, and the missing part is taken from the germline J gene. The chain employs TRBV7-3 and TRBJ2-1; 8 nucleotides line up with TRBD2. CDR1 is SGHTA, CDR2 FQGTGA, per germline. The CDR3 is 15 residues long. V lost 5 bases, J lost 3 bases, and 6 bases stayed unmatched. The covered CDR3 bases are TGTGCCAGCAGCCCAAACAGCGGGGGCTACAATGAG. Amino acid sequence: CASSPNSGGYNE. The full CDR3 protein reads CASSPNSGGYNEQFF.

Concerning this clone: The read stops 3 residues short of the end of the CDR3; the missing end is completed from the germline J gene. The genes are TRBV2 and TRBJ2-4; 11 bases line up with TRBD2. V gave up 5 bases and J gave up 0 bases; unmatched junction bases: 3. CDR1 is SNHLY and CDR2 is FYNNEI in the germline V gene. CDR3 length: 16 amino acids. This CDR3 reads CASSKLAGGAKNIQYF. The sequenced part of the CDR3 DNA is TGTGCCAGCAGTAAGCTAGCGGGGGGAGCCAAAAACATT.

In regard to this clone: With the read ending 3 residues before the CDR3 end, the germline J gene is used to fill in that end. J is TRBJ2-5 and V is TRBV7-3; D gene uncertain. Per germline, CDR1 SGHTA and CDR2 FQGTGA. This CDR3 spans 12 amino acids. The germline V and J ends were trimmed by 2 bases and 7 bases, with 8 bases remaining between them. The CDR3 spells CASSLLGGTQYF. Incomplete CDR3 DNA: TGTGCCAGCAGCTTACTAGGCGGGACC.

On this clone: Read sequence stops 3 residues before the CDR3 end, and the germline J gene provides the missing end. J is TRBJ2-2 and V is TRBV9; D ambiguous. Germline assignment: CDR1 SGDLS and CDR2 YYNGEE. V was shortened by 4 bases and J by 3 bases, with 10 bases between the two germline ends. The CDR3 consists of 14 residues. This CDR3 reads CASSPKAYTGELFF. The sequenced part of the CDR3 DNA is TGTGCCAGCAGCCCCAAAGCGTACACCGGGGAG.

About this clone itself: The read terminates 3 residues before the CDR3 end, so the remaining end is supplied by the germline J gene. The chain links TRBV6-2 or TRBV6-3 to TRBJ2-3; 8 positions agree with TRBD1. Germline lookup yields CDR1 MNHEY and CDR2 SVGEGT. CDR3 length: 12 amino acids. The junction had 3 bases not matched to a gene; V was cut back by 6 bases and J by 7 bases. The CDR3 DNA, read in part, is TGTGCCAGCAGCCAGGGGGCTTATACG. It specifies CASSQGAYT. The whole CDR3 sequence is CASSQGAYTQYF.

About this clone itself: The read is 3 residues too short to cover the CDR3 end, so that end is filled in from the germline J gene. The chain has TRBV30 and TRBJ2-2, with D perhaps matching TRBD1 (6 bases). The germline CDR1 and CDR2 sequences are GTSNPN and SVGIG (reference sequence). The CDR3 has 12 amino acids. The CDR3 DNA, read in part, is TGTGCCTGGAGTATGCTTCAGGGGAAG. It encodes CAWSMLQGK. The whole CDR3 sequence is CAWSMLQGKLFF.

On this clone: The read ends 3 residues before the CDR3 terminus; that terminus is restored from the germline J gene. The V gene is TRBV15, the J gene TRBJ2-7; 7 nucleotides align to TRBD1. Per the germline V gene, CDR1 is LNHNV and CDR2 is YYDKDF (reference sequence). This CDR3 contains 15 residues. J was trimmed by 3 bases and V by 5 bases; bases with no gene match: 10. The sequenced CDR3 bases are TGTGCCACCAGCGAGGGGGCAGACCCATACTACGAG. It specifies CATSEGADPYYE. The whole CDR3 protein reads CATSEGADPYYEQYF.

A remark on this clone: Read data end 3 residues before the CDR3 end; the end is taken from the germline J gene. The chain is built from TRBV20-1 and TRBJ2-7, with D perhaps TRBD1 (6 bases). The CDR3 consists of 12 residues. With 7 bases removed from V and 2 bases from J, the gap between germline ends came to 12 bases. Germline V gene sequence: CDR1 DFQATT, CDR2 SNEGSKA (reference sequence). The CDR3 sequence is CSGADSPYEQYF. The sequenced part of the CDR3 DNA is TGCAGTGGGGCGGACAGTCCCTACGAG.

With regard to this clone: Sequencing ends 3 residues short of the CDR3 end; the germline J gene provides the rest. The chain recombines TRBV11-2 with TRBJ1-1, with 9 bases fitting TRBD1. The CDR3 covers 14 residues. Germline trimming cut 5 bases from V and 6 bases from J; bases unmatched to any gene: 7. Germline values: CDR1 SGHAT, CDR2 FQNNGV. CDR3 DNA, as far as it was read: TGTGCCAGCAGCCCGGGACAGGGTATCGCTGAA. This encodes CASSPGQGIAE. The CDR3, in full, reads CASSPGQGIAEAFF.

With regard to this clone: Coverage ceases 3 residues before the CDR3 finishes, and the germline J gene fills in the end. The V gene is TRBV20-1, the J gene TRBJ2-1, with 12 bases identical to TRBD1. V dropped 6 bases and J dropped 7; count of bases not matched to a gene: 4. CDR1 is DFQATT, CDR2 SNEGSKA, per germline (reference sequence). This CDR3 comprises 13 residues. Partial CDR3 DNA: TGCAGTGCCGGGGACAGGGGGCGGAATGAG. Encoded protein: CSAGDRGRNE. The complete CDR3 sequence is CSAGDRGRNEQFF.

A remark on this clone: Read sequence stops 3 residues before the CDR3 end, and the germline J gene provides the missing end. The gene calls are TRBV7-2 and TRBJ1-1; possibly TRBD1 for D (6 bases). Germline V gene data show CDR1 as SGHTA and CDR2 as FQGNSA. This CDR3 has 15 amino acids. The germline V and J ends were trimmed by 2 bases and 5 bases, with 15 bases remaining between them. The CDR3 spells CASSLRRQGRTEAFF. Incomplete CDR3 DNA: TGTGCCAGCAGCTTACGAAGGCAGGGGCGGACTGAA. Based on the CDR3 plus reference TRBV7-2 and TRBJ1-1, the full variable domain is GAGVSQSPSNKVTEKGKDVELRCDPISGHTALYWYRQSLGQGLEFLIYFQGNSAPDKSGLPSDRFSAERTGGSVSTLTIQRTQQEDSAVYLCASSLRRQGRTEAFFGQGTRLTVV.

A word on this clone: The read terminates 3 residues before the CDR3 end, so the remaining end is supplied by the germline J gene. This chain uses TRBV20-1 with TRBJ2-3; 8 bases fit TRBD2. Losses at the gene ends were 5 bases for V and 5 bases for J; bases not matched to a gene: 15. Germline loops: CDR1 DFQATT, CDR2 SNEGSKA (reference sequence). CDR3 size: 16 residues. The CDR3 is CSALRPLAGSGDTQYF. The CDR3 DNA, read in part, is TGCAGTGCTCTGAGGCCCTTAGCGGGGAGTGGAGATACG.

On this clone: The read ends 3 residues before the CDR3 terminus; that terminus is restored from the germline J gene. The chain is built from TRBV4-1 and TRBJ1-6; D is perhaps TRBD1 (5 bases). V was clipped by 0 bases and J by 6 bases, with 9 bases between them. Germline lookup yields CDR1 MGHRA and CDR2 YSYEKL. CDR3 length: 15 amino acids. The sequenced CDR3 bases are TGCGCCAGCAGCCAAGACAGGGCTACTAATTCACCC. Its protein product is CASSQDRATNSP. The full CDR3 protein reads CASSQDRATNSPLHF.

In the case of this clone: The DNA ends 3 residues before the CDR3 does, and the rest of the CDR3 is filled in from the germline J gene. V gene TRBV19 combines with J gene TRBJ1-2, with 7 bases identical to TRBD1. The germline V gene encodes CDR1 LNHDA and CDR2 SQIVND (reference sequence). The CDR3 totals 15 residues. V was clipped by 4 bases and J by 4 bases; unmatched bases: 9. CDR3 bases read: TGTGCCAGTAGTACCTACGACAGGGAAAGCTATGGC. Its protein is CASSTYDRESYG. From start to end, the CDR3 is CASSTYDRESYGYTF.

The CDR3 DNA, read in part, is TGTGCCAGCTCACCATTAGGAGGGTGGGACTATGGT. Translated, it gives CASSPLGGWDYG. From start to end, the CDR3 is CASSPLGGWDYGQYF. The chain carries TRBV18 and TRBJ2-4; 7 bases fit TRBD2. The CDR3 end lies 3 residues beyond the end of the read and is filled in from the germline J gene. Germline CDR1 reads KGHSH; CDR2 reads LQKENI. This CDR3 has 15 amino acids.

As concerns this clone: Sequencing ends 3 residues short of the CDR3 end; the germline J gene provides the rest. The chain joins TRBV20-1 to TRBJ2-2; the D gene is possibly TRBD1 (5 bases). The V end lost 5 bases, the J end lost 0 bases, and 7 bases lay between the germline ends. Germline CDR1 DFQATT, CDR2 SNEGSKA (reference sequence). The CDR3 contains 13 residues. The sequenced CDR3 bases are TGCAGTGCTCGACAGACGAACACCGGGGAG. This sequence encodes CSARQTNTGE. The complete CDR3 reads CSARQTNTGELFF.

As regards this clone: An end of the junction differs from the germline gene, which may be a read error. The read ends 3 residues before the CDR3 terminus; that terminus is restored from the germline J gene. The chain combines TRBV4-2 with TRBJ1-5; 9 bases align to TRBD1. This CDR3 is 15 amino acids long. Germline V gene data show CDR1 as LGHNA and CDR2 as YNFKEQ. CDR3 DNA, as far as it was read: TGCGCCAGCAGCCAAGGGACAGGGTCAAATCAGCCC. Amino acids: CASSQGTGSNQP. The entire CDR3 protein is CASSQGTGSNQPQHF.

CDR3 residues: CASSLLASGANVLTF. The part of the CDR3 DNA that was read is TGCGCCAGCAGCTTGTTAGCCTCTGGGGCCAACGTC. The chain uses TRBV5-1 and TRBJ2-6; D not certain. Coverage ceases 3 residues before the CDR3 finishes, and the germline J gene fills in the end. V was shortened by 1 base and J by 0 bases, with 5 bases between the two germline ends. Germline CDR1 is SGHRS and CDR2 is YFSETQ. The CDR3 totals 15 residues.

Worth noting for this clone: With the read ending 3 residues before the CDR3 end, the germline J gene is used to fill in that end. This chain joins TRBV20-1 and TRBJ2-1; TRBD2 agrees at 9 bases. This CDR3 contains 15 residues. Germline assignment: CDR1 DFQATT and CDR2 SNEGSKA (reference sequence). The CDR3 DNA, read in part, is TGCAGGGCTTCGGGCGGTGCGGGGGGGCGCAATGAG. Residues: CRASGGAGGRNE. The full CDR3 reads CRASGGAGGRNEQFF.

Details on this clone: From the germline J gene comes the end of the CDR3, since the read stops 3 residues before it. This chain connects TRBV7-9 to TRBJ2-5; TRBD2 is a possible D gene (5 bases). This CDR3 region has 14 residues. CDR1 and CDR2 from the germline V gene are SEHNR and FQNEAQ (reference sequence). The CDR3 protein is CASSFGLNTDTQYF. The CDR3 bases that were read are TGTGCCAGCAGCTTCGGACTTAACACAGATACC. The full variable domain, with the rest looked up from reference TRBV7-9 and TRBJ2-5, is DTGVSQNPRHKITKRGQNVTFRCDPISEHNRLYWYRQTLGQGPEFLTYFQNEAQLEKSRLLSDRFSAERPKGSFSTLEIQRTEQGDSAMYLCASSFGLNTDTQYFGPGTRLLVL.

Note on this clone: The CDR3 extends 3 residues past the end of the read, so its final part is completed from the germline J gene. This chain links TRBV7-2 with TRBJ1-2, with TRBD1 matching 8 bases. Germline V gene lookup returns CDR1 SGHTA and CDR2 FQGNSA. The CDR3 contains 11 residues. CDR3 protein: CASSAGQDYTF. The sequenced CDR3 bases are TGTGCCAGCAGCGCGGGACAGGAC.

The CDR3 reads CSERGGAEAFF. Partial CDR3 DNA: TGCAGTGAACGGGGAGGCGCTGAA. The chain links TRBV20-1 to TRBJ1-1; unclear D gene. The observed sequence ends 3 residues before the CDR3 terminus, with the missing tail filled in from the germline J gene. The V end was cut by 7 bases, the J end by 6 bases, with 12 bases between. This CDR3 region has 11 residues. Looked up from germline, CDR1 is DFQATT and CDR2 is SNEGSKA (reference sequence).

In regard to this clone: The CDR3 end is not reached by the read, which stops 3 residues before it; the germline J gene fills it in. The V and J genes are TRBV5-6 and TRBJ2-3, with TRBD1 matching over 8 bases. The CDR3 sequence is 14 residues long. CDR1 SGHDT and CDR2 YYEEEE come from the germline V gene. With 1 base clipped from V and 5 bases from J, the junction kept 3 bases outside the gene matches. Incomplete CDR3 DNA: TGTGCCAGCAGCTTGCAGGGGGCGGTAGATACG. Amino acids: CASSLQGAVDT. The whole CDR3 sequence is CASSLQGAVDTQYF.

In regard to this clone: The CDR3 is cut off 3 residues early in the read; its end comes from the germline J gene. The genes are TRBV5-6 and TRBJ1-1, with D maybe TRBD1 (5 bases). Trimming removed 1 base at V and 4 bases at J, with 8 bases between. CDR3 size: 13 residues. Germline V CDR1 and CDR2: SGHDT, YYEEEE. The sequenced part of the CDR3 DNA is TGTGCCAGCAGCTTGCCGCAGGGCACTGAA. Translated, it gives CASSLPQGTE. The entire CDR3 is CASSLPQGTEAFF.

Comments on this clone: The CDR3 end lies 3 residues beyond the end of the read and is filled in from the germline J gene. The chain links TRBV5-1 to TRBJ2-3; 11 positions agree with TRBD1. Germline CDR1 and CDR2: SGHRS and YFSETQ. This CDR3 has 14 amino acids. Trimming took 4 bases from V and 4 from J; bases not matched to a gene: 2. The covered CDR3 bases are TGCGCCAGCAGCCTGGGACAGGGGGCAGATACG. This translates into CASSLGQGADT. The CDR3 in its entirety is CASSLGQGADTQYF.